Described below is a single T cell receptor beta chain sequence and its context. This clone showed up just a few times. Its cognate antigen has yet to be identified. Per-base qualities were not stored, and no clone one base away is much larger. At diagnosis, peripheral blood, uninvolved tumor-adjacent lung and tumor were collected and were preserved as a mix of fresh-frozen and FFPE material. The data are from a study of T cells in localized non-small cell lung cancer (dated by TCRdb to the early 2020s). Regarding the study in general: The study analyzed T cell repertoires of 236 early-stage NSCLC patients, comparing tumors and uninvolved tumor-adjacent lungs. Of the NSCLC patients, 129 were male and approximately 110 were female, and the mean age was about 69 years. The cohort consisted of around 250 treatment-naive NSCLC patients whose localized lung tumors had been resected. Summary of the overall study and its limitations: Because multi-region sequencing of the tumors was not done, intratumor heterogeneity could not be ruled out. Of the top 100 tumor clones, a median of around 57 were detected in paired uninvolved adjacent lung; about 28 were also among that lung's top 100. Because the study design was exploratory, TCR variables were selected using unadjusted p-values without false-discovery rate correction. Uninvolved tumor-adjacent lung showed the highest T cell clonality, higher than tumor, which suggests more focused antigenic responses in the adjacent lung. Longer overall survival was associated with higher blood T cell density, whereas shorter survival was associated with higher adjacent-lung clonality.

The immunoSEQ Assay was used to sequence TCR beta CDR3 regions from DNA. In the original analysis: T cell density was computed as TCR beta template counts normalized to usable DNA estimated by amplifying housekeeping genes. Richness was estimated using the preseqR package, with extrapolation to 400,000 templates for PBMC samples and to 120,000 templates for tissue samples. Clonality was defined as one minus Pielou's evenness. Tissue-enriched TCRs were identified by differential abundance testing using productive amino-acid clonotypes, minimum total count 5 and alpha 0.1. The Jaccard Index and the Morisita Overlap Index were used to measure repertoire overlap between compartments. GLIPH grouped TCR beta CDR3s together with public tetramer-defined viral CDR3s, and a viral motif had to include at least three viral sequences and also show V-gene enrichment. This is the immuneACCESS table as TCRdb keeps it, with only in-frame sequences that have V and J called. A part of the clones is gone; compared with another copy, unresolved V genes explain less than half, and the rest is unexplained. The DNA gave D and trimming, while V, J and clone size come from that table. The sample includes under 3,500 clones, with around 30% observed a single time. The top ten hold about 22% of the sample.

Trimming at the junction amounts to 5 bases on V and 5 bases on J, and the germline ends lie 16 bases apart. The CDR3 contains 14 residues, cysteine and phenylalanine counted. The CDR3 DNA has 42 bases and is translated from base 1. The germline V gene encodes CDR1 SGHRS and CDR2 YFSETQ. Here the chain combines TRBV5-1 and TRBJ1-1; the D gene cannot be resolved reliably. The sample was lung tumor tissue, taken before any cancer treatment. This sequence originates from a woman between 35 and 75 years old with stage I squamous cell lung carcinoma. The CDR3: CASSPTGSGTEAFF. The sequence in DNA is TGCGCCAGCAGTCCCACCGGGTCCGGTACTGAAGCTTTCTTT.